This T cell receptor beta chain was obtained from a study of cytomegalovirus exposure and HLA in healthy donors. Study-wide points: Later analysis suggested most CMV-associated TCR beta chains were HLA-restricted.

V lost 1 base and J 6 bases, leaving 9 bases between the germline ends. Per germline, CDR1 LGHNA and CDR2 YSLEER. This CDR3 has 14 amino acids. This PCR relied on a set of 60 Vbeta primers and 13 Jbeta primers. Assay used: immunoSEQ multiplex PCR; TCRdb lists only in-frame clones, some missing. Among over 150,000 clones, approximately 80% were seen once, and the ten largest hold approximately 7%. Regarding this clone: Its antigen is undetermined.

This sequence joins TRBV4-3 and TRBJ2-2, with D possibly being TRBD2 (6 bases). This clonotype was obtained from a woman in her twenties or thirties in good health and CMV-seropositive. Sequencing used PBMCs. CDR3: CASSQVGGSGELFF. The CDR3 DNA reads as TGCGCCAGCAGCCAAGTTGGGGGGTCCGGGGAGCTGTTTTTT.